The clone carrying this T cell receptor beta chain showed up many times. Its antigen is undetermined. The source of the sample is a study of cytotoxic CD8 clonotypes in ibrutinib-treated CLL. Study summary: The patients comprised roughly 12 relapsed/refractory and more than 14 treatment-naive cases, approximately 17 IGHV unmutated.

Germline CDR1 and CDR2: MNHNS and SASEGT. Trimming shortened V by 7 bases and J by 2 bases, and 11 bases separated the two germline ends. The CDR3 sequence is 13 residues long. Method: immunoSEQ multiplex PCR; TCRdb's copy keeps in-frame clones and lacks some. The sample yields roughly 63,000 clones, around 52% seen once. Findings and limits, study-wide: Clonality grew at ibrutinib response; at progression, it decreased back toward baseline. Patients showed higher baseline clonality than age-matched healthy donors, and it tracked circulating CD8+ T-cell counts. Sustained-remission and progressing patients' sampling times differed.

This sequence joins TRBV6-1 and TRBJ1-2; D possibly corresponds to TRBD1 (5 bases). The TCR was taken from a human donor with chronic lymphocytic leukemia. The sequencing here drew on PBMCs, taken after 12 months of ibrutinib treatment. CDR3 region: CASKEWGNYGYTF. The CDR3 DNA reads TGTGCCAGCAAGGAGTGGGGGAACTATGGCTACACCTTC.